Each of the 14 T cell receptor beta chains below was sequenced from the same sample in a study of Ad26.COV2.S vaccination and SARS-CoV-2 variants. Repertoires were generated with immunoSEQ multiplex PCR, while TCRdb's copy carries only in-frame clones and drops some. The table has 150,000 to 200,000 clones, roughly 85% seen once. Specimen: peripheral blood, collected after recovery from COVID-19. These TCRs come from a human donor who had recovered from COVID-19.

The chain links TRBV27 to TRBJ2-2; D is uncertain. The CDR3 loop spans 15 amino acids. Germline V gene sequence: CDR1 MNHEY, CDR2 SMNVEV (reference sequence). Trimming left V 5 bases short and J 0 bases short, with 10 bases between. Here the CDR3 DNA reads TGTGCCAGCAGTACCACTCGACCGAACACCGGGGAGCTGTTTTTT. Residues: CASSTTRPNTGELFF.

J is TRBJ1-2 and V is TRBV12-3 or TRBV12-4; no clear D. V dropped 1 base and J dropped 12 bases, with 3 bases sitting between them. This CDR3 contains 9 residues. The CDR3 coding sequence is TGTGCCAGCAGTTTAGGGGACACCTTC. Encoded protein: CASSLGDTF.

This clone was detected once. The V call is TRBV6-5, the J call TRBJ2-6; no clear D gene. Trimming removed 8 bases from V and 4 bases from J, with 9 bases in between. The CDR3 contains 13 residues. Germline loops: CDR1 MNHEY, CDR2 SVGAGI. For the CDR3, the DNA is TGTGCCAGCGGGGTAACCGGGGCCAACGTCCTGACTTTC. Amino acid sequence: CASGVTGANVLTF.

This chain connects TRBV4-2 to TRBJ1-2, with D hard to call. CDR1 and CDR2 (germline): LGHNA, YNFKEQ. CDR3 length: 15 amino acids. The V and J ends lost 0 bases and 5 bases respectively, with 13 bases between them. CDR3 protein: CASSQDTGSPYGYTF. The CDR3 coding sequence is TGTGCCAGCAGCCAAGATACTGGCAGCCCTTATGGCTACACCTTC.

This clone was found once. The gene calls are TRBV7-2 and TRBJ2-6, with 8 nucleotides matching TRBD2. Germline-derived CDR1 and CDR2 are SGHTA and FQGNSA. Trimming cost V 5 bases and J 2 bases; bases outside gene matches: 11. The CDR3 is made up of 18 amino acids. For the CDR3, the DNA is TGTGCCAGCAGCCCCCGGGGAGCGGGGGTTGCTGGGGCCAACGTCCTGACTTTC. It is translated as CASSPRGAGVAGANVLTF.

The CDR3 sequence is CASSPTVYEQYF. The CDR3 DNA reads TGTGCCAGCAGCCCCACGGTATACGAGCAGTACTTC. This chain uses TRBV5-5 with TRBJ2-7; D not resolved. This CDR3 has 12 amino acids. Per germline, CDR1 SGHKS and CDR2 YYEKEE (reference sequence). Trimming pared 4 bases from V and 4 bases from J, leaving 9 bases between.

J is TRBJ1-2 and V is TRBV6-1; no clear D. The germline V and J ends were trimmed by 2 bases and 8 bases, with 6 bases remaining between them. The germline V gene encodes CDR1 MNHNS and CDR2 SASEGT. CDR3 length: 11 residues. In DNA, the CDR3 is TGTGCCAGCAGTGAATCCCGCGGCTACACCTTC. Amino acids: CASSESRGYTF.

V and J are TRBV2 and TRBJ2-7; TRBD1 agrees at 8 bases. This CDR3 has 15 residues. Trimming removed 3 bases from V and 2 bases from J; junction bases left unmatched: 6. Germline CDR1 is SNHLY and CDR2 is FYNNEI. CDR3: CASSDADRATYEQYF. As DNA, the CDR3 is TGTGCCAGCAGTGATGCGGACAGGGCAACCTACGAGCAGTACTTC.

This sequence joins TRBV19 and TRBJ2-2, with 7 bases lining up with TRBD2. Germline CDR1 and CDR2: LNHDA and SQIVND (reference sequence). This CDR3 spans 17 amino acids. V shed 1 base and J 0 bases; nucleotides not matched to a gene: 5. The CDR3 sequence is CASSIGLAAPNTGELFF. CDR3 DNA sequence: TGTGCCAGTAGTATAGGGCTAGCGGCTCCGAACACCGGGGAGCTGTTTTTT.

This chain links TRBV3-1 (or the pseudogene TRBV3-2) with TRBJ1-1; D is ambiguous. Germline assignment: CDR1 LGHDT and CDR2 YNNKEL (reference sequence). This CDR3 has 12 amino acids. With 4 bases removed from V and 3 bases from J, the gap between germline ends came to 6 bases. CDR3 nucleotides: TGTGCCAGCAGCCGTAGGGACACTGAAGCTTTCTTT. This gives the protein CASSRRDTEAFF.

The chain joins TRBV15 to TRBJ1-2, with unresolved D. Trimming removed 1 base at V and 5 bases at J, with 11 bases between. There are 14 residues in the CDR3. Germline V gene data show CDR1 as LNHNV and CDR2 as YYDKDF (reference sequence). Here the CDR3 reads CATSRVDWTYGYTF. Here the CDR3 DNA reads TGTGCCACCAGCAGAGTCGACTGGACGTATGGCTACACCTTC.

CDR3 amino acids: CASSSTLGQGGTEAFF. The CDR3 DNA reads as TGTGCCAGCAGTTCCACCCTGGGACAGGGAGGCACTGAAGCTTTCTTT. The J gene is TRBJ1-1, the V gene TRBV6-5; 9 positions agree with TRBD1. The V gene's germline CDR1 is MNHEY and CDR2 SVGAGI. CDR3 length: 16 residues. V was pared by 4 bases and J by 4 bases, with 10 bases of the junction left unmatched.

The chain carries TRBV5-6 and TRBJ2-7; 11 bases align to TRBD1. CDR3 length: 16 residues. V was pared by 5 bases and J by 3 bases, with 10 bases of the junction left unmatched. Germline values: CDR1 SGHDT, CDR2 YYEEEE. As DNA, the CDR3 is TGTGCCAGCAGTCTCCTTTCGGGACAGGGGGTCTACGAGCAGTACTTC. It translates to CASSLLSGQGVYEQYF.

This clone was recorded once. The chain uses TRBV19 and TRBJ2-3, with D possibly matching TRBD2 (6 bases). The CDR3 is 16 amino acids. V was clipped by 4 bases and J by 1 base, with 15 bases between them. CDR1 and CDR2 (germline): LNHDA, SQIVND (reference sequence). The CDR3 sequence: CASSNSLASGTDTQYF. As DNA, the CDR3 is TGTGCCAGTAGTAATTCTCTAGCGTCCGGCACAGATACGCAGTATTTT.